The rows below give T cell receptor beta chains drawn from one sample of a study of blood T cell repertoires in COVID-19. TCRdb keeps only in-frame clones here, not all; method: immunoSEQ multiplex PCR. The sample has about 260,000 clones, roughly 80% seen once. What was sequenced was peripheral blood. The source of these receptors is a man in his 60s with acute or convalescent COVID-19. The conserved cysteine and the conserved F or W are not part of the CDR3 here. Fields, in order: V gene, CDR3 length, J gene, CDR3 protein.

V: TRBV15
length: 13
J: TRBJ2-7
CDR3: ATSRGGGQAYEQY

V: TRBV19
length: 13
J: TRBJ2-7
CDR3: ASSIGTQGWIEQY

V: TRBV12-5
length: 10
J: TRBJ2-7
CDR3: ASGLVSHEQY

V: TRBV6-5
length: 9
J: TRBJ2-1
CDR3: ASSTDNEQF

V: TRBV12-3/TRBV12-4
length: 10
J: TRBJ2-1
CDR3: ASSSTYNEQF

V: TRBV24-1
length: 10
J: TRBJ2-2
CDR3: ATGRDTGELF

V: TRBV10-3
length: 16
J: TRBJ2-5
CDR3: ASKPGGRAGTRQETQY

V: TRBV5-1
length: 12
J: TRBJ1-3
CDR3: ASSLGQTLETIY

V: TRBV13
length: 13
J: TRBJ2-5
CDR3: ASSAIMGGQETQY

V: TRBV5-4
length: 11
J: TRBJ1-2
CDR3: ASSLPRQGGYT

V: TRBV28
length: 13
J: TRBJ2-7
CDR3: ASKAGSGSAYEQY

V: TRBV6-5
length: 12
J: TRBJ1-3
CDR3: AADRPASGNTIY

V: TRBV5-5
length: 13
J: TRBJ1-5
CDR3: ASSVAVRGDQPQH

V: TRBV24-1
length: 14
J: TRBJ2-1
CDR3: ATSDRGDPLYNEQF

V: TRBV5-1
length: 13
J: TRBJ2-7
CDR3: ASSVGTSGGDEQY

V: TRBV18
length: 11
J: TRBJ2-7
CDR3: ASSLGPREKQY

V: TRBV7-9
length: 12
J: TRBJ2-5
CDR3: ASSSGLAQETQY

V: TRBV5-1
length: 13
J: TRBJ2-7
CDR3: ASSSSSGRINEQY

V: TRBV7-3
length: 11
J: TRBJ1-2
CDR3: ASSFGQFEGYT

V: TRBV14
length: 13
J: TRBJ2-7
CDR3: ASSQVPSDAYEQY

V: TRBV2
length: 13
J: TRBJ1-4
CDR3: ASRPTGVTNEKLF

V: TRBV3-1/TRBV3-2
length: 12
J: TRBJ1-5
CDR3: ASSARQGNQPQH

V: TRBV2
length: 12
J: TRBJ2-1
CDR3: ASSEGVAMREQF

V: TRBV7-9
length: 16
J: TRBJ2-5
CDR3: ASSSPSGTNEKQETQY